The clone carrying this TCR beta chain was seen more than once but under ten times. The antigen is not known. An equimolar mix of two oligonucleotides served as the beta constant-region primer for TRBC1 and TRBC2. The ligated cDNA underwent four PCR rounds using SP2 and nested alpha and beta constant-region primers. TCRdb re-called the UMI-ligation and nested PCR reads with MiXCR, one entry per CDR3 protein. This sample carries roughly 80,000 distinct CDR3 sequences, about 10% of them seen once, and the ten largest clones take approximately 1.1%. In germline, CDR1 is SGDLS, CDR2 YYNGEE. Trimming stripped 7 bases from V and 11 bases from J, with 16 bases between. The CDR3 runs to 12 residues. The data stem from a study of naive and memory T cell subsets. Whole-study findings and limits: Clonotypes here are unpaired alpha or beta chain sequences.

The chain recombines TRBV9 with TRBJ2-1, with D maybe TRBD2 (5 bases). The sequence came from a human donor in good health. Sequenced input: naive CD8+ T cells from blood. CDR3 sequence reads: CASGGDPAQQFF. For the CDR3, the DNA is TGTGCCAGCGGAGGCGACCCTGCCCAGCAGTTCTTC.